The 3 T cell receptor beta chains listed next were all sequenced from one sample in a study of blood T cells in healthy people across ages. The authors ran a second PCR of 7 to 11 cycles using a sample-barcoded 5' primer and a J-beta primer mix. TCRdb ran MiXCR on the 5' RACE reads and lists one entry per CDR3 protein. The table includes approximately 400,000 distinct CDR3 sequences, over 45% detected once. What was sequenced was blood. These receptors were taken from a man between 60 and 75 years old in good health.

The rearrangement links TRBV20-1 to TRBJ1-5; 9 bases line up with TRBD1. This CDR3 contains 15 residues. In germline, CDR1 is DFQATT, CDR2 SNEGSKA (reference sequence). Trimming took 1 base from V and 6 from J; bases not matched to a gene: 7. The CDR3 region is CSARGTGAGPQPQHF. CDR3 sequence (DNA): TGCAGTGCTAGAGGGACAGGGGCCGGGCCTCAGCCCCAGCATTTT.

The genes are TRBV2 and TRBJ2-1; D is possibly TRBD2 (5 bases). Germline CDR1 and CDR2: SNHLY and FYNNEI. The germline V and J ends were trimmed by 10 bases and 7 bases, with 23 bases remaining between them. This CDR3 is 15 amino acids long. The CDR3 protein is CAINLPGKKSNEQFF. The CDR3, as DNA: TGTGCCATCAATCTCCCCGGGAAAAAGTCTAATGAGCAGTTCTTC.

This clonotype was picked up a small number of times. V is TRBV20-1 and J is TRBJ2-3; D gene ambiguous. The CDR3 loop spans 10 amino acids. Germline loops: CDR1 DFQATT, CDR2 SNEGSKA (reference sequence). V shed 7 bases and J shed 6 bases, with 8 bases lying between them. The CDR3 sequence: CSGSVDTQYF. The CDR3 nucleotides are TGCAGTGGGTCGGTGGATACGCAGTATTTT.